A single sample is the source of the 15 T cell receptor beta chains below, sequenced in a study of blood T cell repertoires in COVID-19. Clones were read by immunoSEQ multiplex PCR, and TCRdb kept only the in-frame ones, dropping some. The sample records about 78,000 clones, more than 75% being singletons. The sample was peripheral blood. The receptors derive from a woman aged 55-70 years with acute or convalescent COVID-19.

V gene TRBV5-4 combines with J gene TRBJ2-3; D gene ambiguous. The CDR3 is 12 amino acids. Trimming shortened V by 9 bases and J by 4 bases, and 12 bases separated the two germline ends. Germline CDR1 SGHNT, CDR2 YYREEE (reference sequence). The DNA for the CDR3 is TGTGCCACCCATTCGGTGGCAGATACGCAGTATTTT. Protein sequence: CATHSVADTQYF.

This clone has a single count. The J gene is TRBJ2-7, the V gene TRBV5-4; 10 positions agree with TRBD1. The germline CDR1 and CDR2 sequences are SGHNT and YYREEE (reference sequence). V lost 0 bases to trimming and J lost 2 bases; unmatched junction nucleotides: 5. CDR3 size: 16 residues. In nucleotides, the CDR3 is TGTGCCAGCAGCTTGGGCCTGGACAGGGGGGCCTACGAGCAGTACTTC. Amino acid sequence: CASSLGLDRGAYEQYF.

The CDR3 loop is CASSRGWGVGYEQYF. CDR3 bases: TGTGCCAGCAGCCGAGGGTGGGGAGTTGGTTACGAGCAGTACTTC. The rearrangement links TRBV5-6 to TRBJ2-7, with D tentatively TRBD2 (5 bases). Germline lookup yields CDR1 SGHDT and CDR2 YYEEEE. Trimming removed 4 bases at V and 4 bases at J, with 18 bases between. The CDR3 is made up of 15 amino acids.

The chain has TRBV27 and TRBJ2-7; TRBD2 agrees at 12 bases. Germline V CDR1 and CDR2: MNHEY, SMNVEV (reference sequence). Trimming removed 6 bases from V and 3 bases from J; junction bases left unmatched: 12. The CDR3 is 17 residues long. The CDR3 DNA is TGTGCCAGCAGCTACCTCTGGACTAGCGGGGAGGACTACGAGCAGTACTTC. Protein product: CASSYLWTSGEDYEQYF.

There are a few counts of this clone. The rearrangement uses TRBV7-9 and TRBJ2-1; the match to TRBD1 covers 8 bases. V lost 5 bases and J lost 5; bases outside the gene matches: 8. Germline CDR1 is SEHNR and CDR2 is FQNEAQ (reference sequence). The CDR3 is 15 residues long. The CDR3 nucleotides read TGTGCCAGCAGCACCTCCGGGACAGGAAACAATGAGCAGTTCTTC. Its protein product is CASSTSGTGNNEQFF. Full variable domain (outside the CDR3, taken from reference TRBV7-9 and TRBJ2-1): DTGVSQNPRHKITKRGQNVTFRCDPISEHNRLYWYRQTLGQGPEFLTYFQNEAQLEKSRLLSDRFSAERPKGSFSTLEIQRTEQGDSAMYLCASSTSGTGNNEQFFGPGTRLTVL.

The chain carries TRBV5-1 and TRBJ2-1, with 8 bases fitting TRBD1. CDR3 length: 15 amino acids. The germline V gene encodes CDR1 SGHRS and CDR2 YFSETQ. Trimming took 4 bases from V and 8 from J; bases not matched to a gene: 11. The CDR3 region has the DNA TGCGCCAGCAGCCAAGGACAGGGTCTGAGGGATGAGCAGTTCTTC. It translates to CASSQGQGLRDEQFF. Full variable domain (outside the CDR3, taken from reference TRBV5-1 and TRBJ2-1): KAGVTQTPRYLIKTRGQQVTLSCSPISGHRSVSWYQQTPGQGLQFLFEYFSETQRNKGNFPGRFSGRQFSNSRSEMNVSTLELGDSALYLCASSQGQGLRDEQFFGPGTRLTVL.

The chain employs TRBV28 and TRBJ2-1; 9 nucleotides line up with TRBD1. Looked up from germline, CDR1 is MDHEN and CDR2 is SYDVKM. This CDR3 contains 15 residues. The ends lost 2 bases at V and 8 bases at J; junction bases unmatched: 7. The DNA of the CDR3 is TGTGCCAGCAGTTTAGGGACAGGGTATTTGTATGAGCAGTTCTTC. Amino acids: CASSLGTGYLYEQFF.

V usage is TRBV19 and J usage is TRBJ1-5, with 7 bases aligning to TRBD1. CDR1 LNHDA and CDR2 SQIVND come from the germline V gene (reference sequence). This CDR3 region has 15 residues. Trimming took 5 bases from V and 4 from J; bases not matched to a gene: 8. The CDR3 sequence: CASSLQGWSNQPQHF. In nucleotides, the CDR3 is TGTGCCAGTAGTTTACAGGGGTGGAGTAATCAGCCCCAGCATTTT.

This sequence joins TRBV29-1 and TRBJ2-3; perhaps TRBD2 as D (6 bases). Germline-derived CDR1 and CDR2 are SQVTM and ANQGSEA. The V gene lost 4 bases and the J gene lost 4 bases, with 9 bases spanning the gap. The CDR3 covers 12 residues. The CDR3 DNA sequence: TGCAGCGTTGCTGGGGAGGCAGATACGCAGTATTTT. As protein: CSVAGEADTQYF.

This clone occurred once. This sequence joins TRBV3-1 (or the pseudogene TRBV3-2) and TRBJ1-2, with D maybe TRBD1 (5 bases). V lost 2 bases and J 4 bases, leaving 26 bases between the germline ends. The V gene's germline CDR1 is LGHDT and CDR2 YNNKEL (reference sequence). This CDR3 spans 19 amino acids. CDR3: CASSQSRGWEPAKLYGYTF. CDR3 DNA: TGTGCCAGCAGCCAAAGTAGGGGTTGGGAACCTGCAAAGCTCTATGGCTACACCTTC.

The chain links TRBV9 to TRBJ2-7; 9 positions agree with TRBD2. The CDR3 is 14 amino acids. V shed 2 bases, J shed 6 bases, and the junction held 6 bases outside the gene matches. Germline assignment: CDR1 SGDLS and CDR2 YYNGEE. The CDR3 region has the DNA TGTGCCAGCAGCGTCGGTCTAGCGGGAATCGAGCAGTACTTC. Translated: CASSVGLAGIEQYF.

In nucleotides, the CDR3 is TGTGCCAGCTCACCCAGGACTGAGAACACTGAAGCTTTCTTT. Translating it yields CASSPRTENTEAFF. The chain has TRBV18 and TRBJ1-1; D is ambiguous. There are 14 residues in the CDR3. V gave up 3 bases and J gave up 1 base, with 9 bases separating them. The germline gives CDR1 KGHSH, CDR2 LQKENI. Filled out from reference TRBV18 and TRBJ1-1, the complete variable domain reads NAGVMQNPRHLVRRRGQEARLRCSPMKGHSHVYWYRQLPEEGLKFMVYLQKENIIDESGMPKERFSAEFPKEGPSILRIQQVVRGDSAAYFCASSPRTENTEAFFGQGTRLTVV.

The gene calls are TRBV27 and TRBJ2-7; D might be TRBD1 (6 bases). This CDR3 comprises 15 residues. Germline CDR1 and CDR2: MNHEY and SMNVEV (reference sequence). The V end lost 8 bases, the J end lost 1 base, and 18 bases lay between the germline ends. The CDR3 spells CASHSGAGESYEQYF. In DNA, the CDR3 is TGTGCCAGCCACTCAGGGGCAGGGGAATCCTACGAGCAGTACTTC.

This chain links TRBV5-3 with TRBJ2-1; the match to TRBD2 covers 7 bases. TRBV5-3 is treated as an ORF (open reading frame) with a function not yet certain. The CDR3 has 17 residues. V lost 0 bases to trimming and J lost 6 bases; unmatched junction nucleotides: 12. CDR3 protein: CARSLAAGEGHSNEQFF. DNA of the CDR3: TGTGCCAGAAGCTTGGCCGCGGGGGAGGGCCATTCCAATGAGCAGTTCTTC.

The chain employs TRBV27 and TRBJ2-7, with 13 bases matching TRBD2. The germline CDR1 and CDR2 sequences are MNHEY and SMNVEV (reference sequence). Trimming cost V 7 bases and J 6 bases; bases outside gene matches: 9. The CDR3 covers 15 residues. CDR3 protein: CASTKLAGGPGEQYF. CDR3 bases: TGTGCCAGCACCAAACTAGCGGGAGGGCCAGGCGAGCAGTACTTC.